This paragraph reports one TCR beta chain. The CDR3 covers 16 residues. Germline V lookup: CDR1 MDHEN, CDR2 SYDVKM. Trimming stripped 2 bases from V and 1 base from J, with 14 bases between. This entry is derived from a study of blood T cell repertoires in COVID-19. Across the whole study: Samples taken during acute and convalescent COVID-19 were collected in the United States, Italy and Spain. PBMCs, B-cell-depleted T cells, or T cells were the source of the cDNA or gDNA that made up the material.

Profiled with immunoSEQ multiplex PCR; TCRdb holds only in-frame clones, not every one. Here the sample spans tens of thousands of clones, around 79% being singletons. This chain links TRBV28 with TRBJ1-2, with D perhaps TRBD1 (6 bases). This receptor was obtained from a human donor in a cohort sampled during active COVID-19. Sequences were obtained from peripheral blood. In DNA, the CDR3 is TGTGCCAGCAGTTTAGAGGGGGAAGGGGATAACTATGGCTACACCTTC. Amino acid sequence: CASSLEGEGDNYGYTF.